This TCR beta chain came from a study of OX40 agonist ivuxolimab in advanced cancers. On the study more broadly: Enrolled patients in dose escalation had cancers that were hepatocellular carcinoma, melanoma, renal cell or head and neck cancer. Overall study findings and caveats: The expanded peripheral T cells' antigen specificity was not determined.

A word on this clone: Its antigen is not identified.

Using immunoSEQ multiplex PCR, the repertoire was profiled, and TCRdb retains in-frame clones only, with some absent. This table has over 45,000 clones, 70% to 80% appearing once. Germline-derived CDR1 and CDR2 are MDHEN and SYDVKM. The CDR3 extends over 10 amino acids. The V end lost 7 bases, the J end lost 7 bases, and 7 bases lay between the germline ends. The sequence was obtained from an adult with an advanced solid tumor such as melanoma, head and neck, liver or kidney cancer. V is TRBV28 and J is TRBJ1-1; no reliable D call. The input for sequencing was CD4+ or CD8+ T cells sorted from blood, taken in a trial of the OX40 agonist ivuxolimab. The CDR3 DNA sequence: TGTGCCAGCATTGGGAGTGAAGCTTTCTTT. This sequence encodes CASIGSEAFF.